The entry below describes one TCR beta chain. Its specificity is not known. This CDR3 is 14 amino acids long. The germline gives CDR1 SNHLY, CDR2 FYNNEI. Trimming cost V 6 bases and J 8 bases, with 16 bases left between them. Treatment reported: AdE1-LMPpoly-expanded autologous EBV-specific T-cell therapy followed by anti-PD-1 nivolumab. This table comes from immunoSEQ multiplex PCR, and its TCRdb copy is limited to in-frame clones, with some not included. The sample has roughly 22,000 clones; over 75% are singletons. The data originate from a study of EBV T-cell therapy then PD-1 blockade in nasopharyngeal carcinoma.

The chain links TRBV2 to TRBJ1-4; D is possibly TRBD1 (5 bases). The input for sequencing was CD8+ T cells from blood, taken at day -245 from a patient whose treatment included autologous EBV-specific T cells and nivolumab. The sequence was collected from a man in his forties or fifties with nasopharyngeal carcinoma. CDR3 bases: TGTGCCAGCAGGGATCGACAGAAGCAAGAAAAACTGTTTTTT. Amino acid sequence: CASRDRQKQEKLFF.